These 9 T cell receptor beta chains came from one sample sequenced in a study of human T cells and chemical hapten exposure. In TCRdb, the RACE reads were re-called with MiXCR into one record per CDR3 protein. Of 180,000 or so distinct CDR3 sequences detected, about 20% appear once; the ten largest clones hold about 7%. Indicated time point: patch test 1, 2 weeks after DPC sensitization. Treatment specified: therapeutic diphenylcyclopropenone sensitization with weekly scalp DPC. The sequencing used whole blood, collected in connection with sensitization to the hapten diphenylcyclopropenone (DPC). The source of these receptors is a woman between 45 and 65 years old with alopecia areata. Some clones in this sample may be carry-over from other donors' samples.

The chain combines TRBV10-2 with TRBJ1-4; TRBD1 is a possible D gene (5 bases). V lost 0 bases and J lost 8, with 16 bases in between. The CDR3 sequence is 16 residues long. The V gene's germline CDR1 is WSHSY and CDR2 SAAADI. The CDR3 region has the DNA TGCGCCAGCAGTGAGTCGGATGCGGACACGAGAGAAAAACTGTTTTTT. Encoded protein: CASSESDADTREKLFF.

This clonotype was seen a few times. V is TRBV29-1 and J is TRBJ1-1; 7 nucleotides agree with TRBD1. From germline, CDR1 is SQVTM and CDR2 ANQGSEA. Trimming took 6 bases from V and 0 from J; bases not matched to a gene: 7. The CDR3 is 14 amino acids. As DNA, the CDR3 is TGCAGCGTGAACAGGGGAGGAATGAACACTGAAGCTTTCTTT. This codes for CSVNRGGMNTEAFF.

The CDR3 nucleotides are TGTGCCAGCAGGAGAAGTCTAGGCACAGATACGCAGTATTTT. It translates to CASRRSLGTDTQYF. The rearrangement joins TRBV27 to TRBJ2-3; D is ambiguous. The V gene lost 6 bases and the J gene lost 1 base, with 11 bases spanning the gap. In germline, CDR1 is MNHEY, CDR2 SMNVEV (reference sequence). The CDR3 covers 14 residues.

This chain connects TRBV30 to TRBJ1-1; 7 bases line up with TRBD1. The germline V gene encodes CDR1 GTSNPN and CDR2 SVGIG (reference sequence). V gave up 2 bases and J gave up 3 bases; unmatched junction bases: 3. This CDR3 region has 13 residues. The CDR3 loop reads CAWSKGGDTEAFF. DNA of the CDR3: TGTGCCTGGAGTAAAGGGGGCGACACTGAAGCTTTCTTT.

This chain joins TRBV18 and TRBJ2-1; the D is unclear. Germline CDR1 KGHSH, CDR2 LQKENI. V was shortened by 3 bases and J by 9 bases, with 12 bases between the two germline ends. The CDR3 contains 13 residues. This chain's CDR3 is CASSPTYVGEQFF. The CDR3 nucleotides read TGTGCCAGCTCACCGACCTATGTCGGTGAGCAGTTCTTC.

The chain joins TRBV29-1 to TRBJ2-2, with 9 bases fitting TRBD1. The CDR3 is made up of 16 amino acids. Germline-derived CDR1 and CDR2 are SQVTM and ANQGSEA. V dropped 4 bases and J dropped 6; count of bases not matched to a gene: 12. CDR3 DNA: TGCAGCGTTGGCACAGGGGGCCTTAATTTGCCCGGGGAGCTGTTTTTT. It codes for CSVGTGGLNLPGELFF.

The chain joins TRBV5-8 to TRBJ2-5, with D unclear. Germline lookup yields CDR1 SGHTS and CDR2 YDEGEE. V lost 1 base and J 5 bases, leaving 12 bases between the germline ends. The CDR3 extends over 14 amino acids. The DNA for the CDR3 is TGTGCCAGCAGCTTGACGATGTCGGTGGAGACCCAGTACTTC. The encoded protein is CASSLTMSVETQYF.

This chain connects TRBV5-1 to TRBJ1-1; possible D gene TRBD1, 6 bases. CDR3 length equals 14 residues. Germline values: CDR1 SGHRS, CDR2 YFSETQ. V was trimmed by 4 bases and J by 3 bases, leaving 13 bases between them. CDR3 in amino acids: CASSLGDTYTEAFF. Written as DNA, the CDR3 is TGCGCCAGCAGCCTAGGGGACACCTACACTGAAGCTTTCTTT.

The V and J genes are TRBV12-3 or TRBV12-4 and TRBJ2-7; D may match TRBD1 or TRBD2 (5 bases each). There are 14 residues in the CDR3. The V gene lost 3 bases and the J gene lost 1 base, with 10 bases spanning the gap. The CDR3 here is CASSLDGASYEQYF. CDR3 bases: TGTGCCAGCAGTTTGGACGGGGCTTCCTACGAGCAGTACTTC.